These 31 T cell receptor beta chains originate from one sample sequenced in a study of T cell repertoires in cytomegalovirus infection. MiXCR, applied by TCRdb to the reads, yields one record per CDR3 protein. The sample yields roughly 310,000 distinct CDR3 sequences, 25% to 35% seen once. These receptors' targets are unknown. The source material was cultured PBMCs, sampled from culture after CMV antigen stimulation. These receptors were taken from a human donor in good health (CMV status not recorded). Some clones in this sample may be carry-over from other donors' samples.

This clonotype was counted once. The chain is built from TRBV7-3 and TRBJ2-1; TRBD1 agrees at 8 bases. There are 13 residues in the CDR3. The germline gives CDR1 SGHTA, CDR2 FQGTGA. V was pared by 5 bases and J by 10 bases, with 7 bases of the junction left unmatched. The CDR3 coding sequence is TGTGCCAGCAGCCTACAGGGGGAAAACGAGCAGTTCTTC. Protein: CASSLQGENEQFF.

This sequence joins TRBV4-1 and TRBJ2-2; D is perhaps TRBD1 or TRBD2 (5 bases each). Germline CDR1 is MGHRA and CDR2 is YSYEKL. The CDR3 totals 16 residues. V was cut by 3 bases and J by 4 bases, with 15 bases left in between. For the CDR3, the DNA is TGCGCCAGCAGCCAGGGACCCCGACGGGGCACCGGGGAGCTGTTTTTT. It specifies CASSQGPRRGTGELFF.

The genes are TRBV7-2 and TRBJ1-4; no firm D call. Germline V gene lookup returns CDR1 SGHTA and CDR2 FQGNSA. V shed 7 bases and J shed 6 bases, with 18 bases lying between them. The CDR3 loop spans 15 amino acids. The CDR3: CASTKSLWGYEKLFF. The CDR3 nucleotides are TGTGCCAGCACTAAATCCCTTTGGGGTTATGAAAAACTGTTTTTT.

The chain couples TRBV10-3 to TRBJ2-7; 13 bases are shared with TRBD2. The J segment lost 7 bases and the V segment lost 0 bases, leaving 6 bases of the junction unmatched. Germline V gives CDR1 ENHRY, CDR2 SYGVKD. CDR3 length: 16 residues. As DNA, the CDR3 is TGTGCCATCAGTGAGTCCACTAGCGGGAGGGCTTGGGAGCAGTACTTC. This translates into CAISESTSGRAWEQYF.

At least ten counts were recorded for this clonotype. This chain links TRBV7-8 with TRBJ2-7; tentatively, D is TRBD2 (6 bases). The CDR3 is made up of 16 amino acids. The germline V gene encodes CDR1 SGHVS and CDR2 FQNEAQ. Trimming pared 3 bases from V and 5 bases from J, leaving 20 bases between. The CDR3: CASSLKILRGTDEQYF. The CDR3 coding sequence is TGTGCCAGCAGCTTGAAAATCCTCCGGGGGACTGACGAGCAGTACTTC. The complete variable domain, with remaining parts taken from reference TRBV7-8 and TRBJ2-7, reads GAGVSQSPRYKVAKRGQDVALRCDPISGHVSLFWYQQALGQGPEFLTYFQNEAQLDKSGLPSDRFFAERPEGSVSTLKIQRTQQEDSAVYLCASSLKILRGTDEQYFGPGTRLTVT.

This clonotype was detected ten times or more. The chain uses TRBV27 and TRBJ2-1; D could derive from TRBD1 or TRBD2 (5 bases each). Trimming removed 3 bases from V and 0 bases from J, with 15 bases in between. The germline CDR1 and CDR2 sequences are MNHEY and SMNVEV (reference sequence). CDR3 length equals 17 residues. CDR3 nucleotides: TGTGCCAGCAGTTTCGGTTGGGGGTCTAGCTCCTACAATGAGCAGTTCTTC. Translating it yields CASSFGWGSSSYNEQFF.

The chain recombines TRBV19 with TRBJ1-2; the D gene is possibly TRBD1 (6 bases). Germline CDR1 reads LNHDA; CDR2 reads SQIVND (reference sequence). V gave up 8 bases and J gave up 5 bases, with 15 bases separating them. The CDR3 totals 13 residues. The CDR3 region has the DNA TGTGCCAGTCATCCCCGGGGGCTTTATGGCTACACCTTC. Encoded protein: CASHPRGLYGYTF.

The sample holds many counts of this clonotype. V is TRBV7-2 and J is TRBJ2-1; maybe TRBD2 (9 bases). Germline V gene sequence: CDR1 SGHTA, CDR2 FQGNSA. The CDR3 has 16 residues. Trimming shortened V by 9 bases and J by 2 bases, and 20 bases separated the two germline ends. The CDR3 sequence: CASSTGGTSPYNEQFF. CDR3 nucleotides: TGTGCCAGTTCAACAGGGGGGACTAGCCCCTACAATGAGCAGTTCTTC.

The chain combines TRBV27 with TRBJ2-1; D tentatively reads TRBD1 or TRBD2 (6 bases each). The germline V gene has CDR1 MNHEY and CDR2 SMNVEV (reference sequence). CDR3 length: 17 residues. The germline V and J ends were trimmed by 2 bases and 0 bases, with 14 bases remaining between them. In nucleotides, the CDR3 is TGTGCCAGCAGTTTAATAGGGACGGGGGCCTCCTACAATGAGCAGTTCTTC. Translated: CASSLIGTGASYNEQFF.

This clonotype was seen more than once but under ten times. The chain recombines TRBV28 with TRBJ2-4; no clear D. This CDR3 is built from 15 residues. Looked up from germline, CDR1 is MDHEN and CDR2 is SYDVKM. V was trimmed by 3 bases and J by 6 bases, leaving 15 bases between them. In DNA, the CDR3 is TGTGCCAGCAGTTTTGTCGGCACAGAGAGAAACATTCAGTACTTC. Protein product: CASSFVGTERNIQYF.

This clonotype was seen ten or more times. The CDR3 region is CASYPSGRAGNEQFF. CDR3 in DNA: TGTGCCAGCTACCCTAGCGGGAGGGCCGGGAATGAGCAGTTCTTC. The chain links TRBV27 to TRBJ2-1; 12 nucleotides align to TRBD2. Germline V gene data show CDR1 as MNHEY and CDR2 as SMNVEV (reference sequence). The CDR3 runs 15 residues. Trimming cost V 8 bases and J 7 bases; bases outside gene matches: 9.

This clonotype occurred many times. The chain uses TRBV12-3 or TRBV12-4 and TRBJ2-7, with D uncertain. Trimming took off 5 bases at V and 4 bases at J, with 6 bases between the two ends. The CDR3 has 11 amino acids. The CDR3 sequence is CASSPDYEQYF. CDR3 sequence (DNA): TGTGCCAGCAGTCCAGATTACGAGCAGTACTTC.

J is TRBJ2-5 and V is TRBV12-3 or TRBV12-4; D gene ambiguous. V lost 3 bases to trimming and J lost 3 bases, with 5 bases between them. The CDR3 covers 12 residues. The CDR3 coding sequence is TGTGCCAGCAGTTTGGATGAAGAGACCCAGTACTTC. Protein: CASSLDEETQYF.

This chain connects TRBV19 to TRBJ2-5; D is tentatively TRBD1 or TRBD2 (5 bases each). The CDR3 runs 16 residues. CDR1 LNHDA and CDR2 SQIVND come from the germline V gene (reference sequence). V was clipped by 3 bases and J by 4 bases, with 18 bases between them. Here the CDR3 reads CASSIYRRGQGETQYF. CDR3 DNA: TGTGCCAGTAGTATCTATCGTCGAGGGCAGGGAGAGACCCAGTACTTC.

This clonotype was recorded a few times. The chain recombines TRBV18 with TRBJ1-5; no reliable D call. This CDR3 is 14 amino acids long. V dropped 2 bases and J dropped 4 bases, with 9 bases sitting between them. The germline CDR1 and CDR2 sequences are KGHSH and LQKENI. CDR3 sequence: CASSPSRQNQPQHF. In DNA form, the CDR3 reads TGTGCCAGCTCACCATCGAGACAAAATCAGCCCCAGCATTTT.

This clonotype was observed at least ten times. V gene TRBV6-1 combines with J gene TRBJ1-2; perhaps TRBD1 as D (5 bases). Trimming took 2 bases from V and 6 from J, leaving 13 bases between them. Germline CDR1 reads MNHNS; CDR2 reads SASEGT. The CDR3 has 14 amino acids. The CDR3 spells CASSESVGLDGYTF. The CDR3 DNA reads as TGTGCCAGCAGTGAATCGGTGGGGCTCGATGGCTACACCTTC.

V and J are TRBV19 and TRBJ1-4; D is unclear. Germline loops: CDR1 LNHDA, CDR2 SQIVND (reference sequence). The ends were cut back, 0 bases at V and 8 bases at J, with 16 bases in the middle. This CDR3 has 16 amino acids. DNA of the CDR3: TGTGCCAGTAGTATAGATCGCGAAAGCGCCCGGGAAAAACTGTTTTTT. Translating gives CASSIDRESAREKLFF.

The V and J genes are TRBV20-1 and TRBJ2-1; 8 bases are a match to TRBD2. V lost 6 bases to trimming and J lost 3 bases; unmatched junction nucleotides: 7. From germline, CDR1 is DFQATT and CDR2 SNEGSKA (reference sequence). CDR3 length: 14 amino acids. Here the CDR3 reads CSAGRRGDYNEQFF. The CDR3 nucleotides are TGCAGTGCCGGGCGGCGGGGGGACTACAATGAGCAGTTCTTC.

A few counts support this clonotype. V gene TRBV20-1 combines with J gene TRBJ2-5; 9 nucleotides agree with TRBD2. Germline assignment: CDR1 DFQATT and CDR2 SNEGSKA (reference sequence). V shed 6 bases, J shed 4 bases, and the junction held 21 bases outside the gene matches. The CDR3 spans 18 residues. The CDR3 here is CSASGTSRTKREGETQYF. The CDR3 DNA follows: TGCAGTGCCTCCGGGACTAGCAGAACAAAACGCGAAGGAGAGACCCAGTACTTC.

This chain uses TRBV7-6 with TRBJ1-1, with 7 bases identical to TRBD1. V dropped 8 bases and J dropped 11; count of bases not matched to a gene: 17. Germline-derived CDR1 and CDR2 are SGHVS and FNYEAQ. The CDR3 has 14 residues. The DNA for the CDR3 is TGTGCCAGCTCCCCGGGGAGGGGGCAAGCTTTGGCTTTCTTT. The encoded protein is CASSPGRGQALAFF.

This clonotype appeared a few times. The chain carries TRBV10-3 and TRBJ2-1, with TRBD2 matching 9 bases. The V segment lost 0 bases and the J segment 5 bases; nucleotides outside the gene matches: 5. From germline, CDR1 is ENHRY and CDR2 SYGVKD. The CDR3 sequence is 16 residues long. The CDR3 here is CAISESASGADNEQFF. In nucleotides, the CDR3 is TGTGCCATCAGTGAGTCTGCTAGCGGGGCTGACAATGAGCAGTTCTTC.

This clonotype was found a few times. The rearrangement links TRBV3-1 to TRBJ2-5; TRBD2 aligns across 10 bases. V trimming: 3 bases; J trimming: 3 bases; junction bases outside the gene matches: 4. This CDR3 has 15 amino acids. The germline gives CDR1 LGHDT, CDR2 YNNKEL (reference sequence). CDR3 sequence (DNA): TGTGCCAGCAGCCAGGGGACTAGCGCTAAAGAGACCCAGTACTTC. Translated: CASSQGTSAKETQYF.

The rearrangement uses TRBV10-3 and TRBJ1-1; D call uncertain. V was trimmed by 4 bases and J by 0 bases, leaving 9 bases between them. Germline V lookup: CDR1 ENHRY, CDR2 SYGVKD. This CDR3 is built from 14 residues. CDR3 in amino acids: CAISGGEMNTEAFF. The CDR3 coding sequence is TGTGCCATCAGTGGTGGGGAGATGAACACTGAAGCTTTCTTT.

The rearrangement joins TRBV5-6 to TRBJ1-6, with D perhaps matching TRBD1 (5 bases). CDR3 size: 14 residues. V lost 7 bases, J lost 9 bases, and 17 bases lay in between. Germline assignment: CDR1 SGHDT and CDR2 YYEEEE. The CDR3 here is CASSGTGGVSPLHF. Here the CDR3 DNA reads TGTGCCAGCTCAGGAACGGGGGGAGTTTCACCCCTCCACTTT.

The rearrangement joins TRBV5-1 to TRBJ2-1; D is unclear. V lost 1 base and J 1 base, leaving 27 bases between the germline ends. The CDR3 spans 21 residues. Germline assignment: CDR1 SGHRS and CDR2 YFSETQ. The CDR3 protein is CASSLRFKDISLTLSYNEQFF. CDR3 in DNA: TGCGCCAGCAGCTTGCGGTTCAAAGACATATCCCTGACCCTTTCCTACAATGAGCAGTTCTTC.

In its sample, this clonotype was seen once. The V and J genes are TRBV7-2 and TRBJ2-2, with 10 positions matching TRBD2. Germline V gene data show CDR1 as SGHTA and CDR2 as FQGNSA. The CDR3 runs 18 residues. The trim removed 4 bases at V and 5 bases at J, leaving 13 bases unmatched. CDR3: CASSSPSGSYIRTGELFF. The CDR3, as DNA: TGTGCCAGCAGCTCGCCTAGCGGGAGCTATATAAGAACCGGGGAGCTGTTTTTT.

The chain couples TRBV7-9 to TRBJ1-2, with no clear D. The CDR3 runs to 14 residues. V dropped 1 base and J dropped 5 bases, with 11 bases sitting between them. Per germline, CDR1 SEHNR and CDR2 FQNEAQ (reference sequence). The CDR3 bases are TGTGCCAGCAGCTTAGAATCAGTGCCTTATGGCTACACCTTC. Protein: CASSLESVPYGYTF. Combining the CDR3 with reference TRBV7-9 and TRBJ1-2 gives the whole variable domain DTGVSQNPRHKITKRGQNVTFRCDPISEHNRLYWYRQTLGQGPEFLTYFQNEAQLEKSRLLSDRFSAERPKGSFSTLEIQRTEQGDSAMYLCASSLESVPYGYTFGSGTRLTVV.

This chain connects TRBV2 to TRBJ1-2, with TRBD1 matching 8 bases. From germline, CDR1 is SNHLY and CDR2 FYNNEI. The CDR3 is 15 residues long. V was pared by 6 bases and J by 8 bases, with 14 bases of the junction left unmatched. CDR3 DNA sequence: TGTGCCAGCAGAACGGACCCTACAGGGGGTATCGGCTACACCTTC. Its protein product is CASRTDPTGGIGYTF.

The CDR3 sequence: CSAAPGGQGYGYTF. The CDR3 bases are TGCAGCGCCGCCCCGGGGGGGCAGGGGTATGGCTACACCTTC. The gene calls are TRBV29-1 and TRBJ1-2; maybe TRBD1 (6 bases). V lost 7 bases, J lost 5 bases, and 20 bases lay in between. The germline V gene encodes CDR1 SQVTM and CDR2 ANQGSEA. The CDR3 sequence is 14 residues long.

The chain carries TRBV20-1 and TRBJ1-1, with D possibly matching TRBD1 (5 bases). This CDR3 is built from 13 residues. With 1 base removed from V and 5 bases from J, the gap between germline ends came to 11 bases. Germline CDR1 DFQATT, CDR2 SNEGSKA (reference sequence). The CDR3 loop is CSARVSRGTEAFF. Here the CDR3 DNA reads TGCAGTGCTAGAGTCTCCCGGGGGACTGAAGCTTTCTTT.

This chain uses TRBV7-3 with TRBJ1-6; 8 bases agree with TRBD1. The CDR3 has 16 residues. Losses at the gene ends were 1 base for V and 7 bases for J; bases not matched to a gene: 6. Germline assignment: CDR1 SGHTA and CDR2 FQGTGA. The CDR3, as DNA: TGTGCCAGCAGCTTAAAAGCCCGGGACAGGAATTCACCCCTCCACTTT. Encoded protein: CASSLKARDRNSPLHF.